These 32 T cell receptor beta chains were all obtained from the same sample, sequenced in a study of control samples from healthy donors and cancer patients. The method was immunoSEQ multiplex PCR; TCRdb's version includes in-frame clones alone and lacks a portion of them. The sample carries some 110,000 clones, roughly 92% recorded once. The sequenced sample was blood. The receptors here all came from a man in his thirties or forties in good health.

The sample holds a few counts of this clone. The chain has TRBV5-4 and TRBJ1-6; 7 positions match TRBD1. With V trimmed by 4 bases and J by 8 bases, 9 bases remained unmatched. Germline CDR1 and CDR2: SGHNT and YYREEE (reference sequence). The CDR3 is 15 amino acids. CDR3 sequence: CASSPGDRADSPLHF. CDR3 in DNA: TGTGCCAGCAGCCCAGGCGACAGGGCGGATTCACCCCTCCACTTT. The full variable domain, in which reference TRBV5-4 and TRBJ1-6 provide the parts outside the CDR3, is ETGVTQSPTHLIKTRGQQVTLRCSSQSGHNTVSWYQQALGQGPQFIFQYYREEENGRGNFPPRFSGLQFPNYSSELNVNALELDDSALYLCASSPGDRADSPLHFGNGTRLTVT.

The chain recombines TRBV20-1 with TRBJ1-2; no definite D call. V lost 5 bases and J lost 8, with 12 bases in between. The CDR3 covers 11 residues. CDR1 and CDR2 from the germline V gene are DFQATT and SNEGSKA (reference sequence). CDR3 in amino acids: CSASGSHGYTF. The DNA for the CDR3 is TGCAGTGCTTCGGGGTCGCACGGCTACACCTTC.

The chain carries TRBV27 and TRBJ1-1, with a weak D call TRBD1 (6 bases). V shed 4 bases and J shed 4 bases, with 10 bases lying between them. Germline V gives CDR1 MNHEY, CDR2 SMNVEV (reference sequence). The CDR3 is 13 residues long. The chain's CDR3 is CASSWGTFTEAFF. The CDR3, as DNA: TGTGCCAGCAGTTGGGGGACATTCACTGAAGCTTTCTTT.

The chain couples TRBV7-9 to TRBJ1-6; 10 nucleotides align to TRBD1. Germline V lookup: CDR1 SEHNR, CDR2 FQNEAQ (reference sequence). V lost 6 bases to trimming and J lost 7 bases; unmatched junction nucleotides: 6. CDR3 length equals 15 residues. Here the CDR3 reads CASSESGQGNSPLHF. In DNA form, the CDR3 reads TGTGCCAGCAGTGAATCGGGACAGGGGAATTCACCCCTCCACTTT.

This clone was detected once. The chain recombines TRBV15 with TRBJ1-5; the D is unclear. The CDR3 is 14 amino acids. CDR1 is LNHNV and CDR2 is YYDKDF in the germline V gene (reference sequence). Trimming shortened V by 1 base and J by 0 bases, and 4 bases separated the two germline ends. CDR3 amino acids: CATSRGGSNQPQHF. The DNA for the CDR3 is TGTGCCACCAGCAGAGGTGGTAGCAATCAGCCCCAGCATTTT.

This chain links TRBV18 with TRBJ1-6, with 8 bases fitting TRBD1. Unmatched junction bases numbered 5, after V lost 3 bases and J lost 7 bases. The CDR3 length is 15 residues. The germline gives CDR1 KGHSH, CDR2 LQKENI. The CDR3 DNA reads TGTGCCAGCTCACCCGGGACAGGCCAAAATTCACCCCTCCACTTT. Translated, it gives CASSPGTGQNSPLHF.

CDR3 amino acids: CASSGGGPAETQYF. The DNA for the CDR3 is TGCGCCAGCAGCGGCGGGGGGCCGGCGGAGACCCAGTACTTC. V is TRBV5-1 and J is TRBJ2-5; 8 positions agree with TRBD2. The germline CDR1 and CDR2 sequences are SGHRS and YFSETQ. Trimming removed 4 bases from V and 5 bases from J; junction bases left unmatched: 7. The CDR3 has 14 residues.

The chain is built from TRBV19 and TRBJ1-4, with D possibly TRBD1 on 5 matching bases. Germline assignment: CDR1 LNHDA and CDR2 SQIVND (reference sequence). V gave up 9 bases and J gave up 7 bases, with 18 bases separating them. CDR3 length equals 14 residues. The CDR3 region is CASNSQGAGEKLFF. The CDR3 DNA is TGTGCCAGCAATTCGCAGGGAGCGGGTGAAAAACTGTTTTTT. Using reference TRBV19 and TRBJ1-4 for the parts outside the CDR3, the full variable domain is DGGITQSPKYLFRKEGQNVTLSCEQNLNHDAMYWYRQDPGQGLRLIYYSQIVNDFQKGDIAEGYSVSREKKESFPLTVTSAQKNPTAFYLCASNSQGAGEKLFFGSGTQLSVL.

The rearrangement joins TRBV18 to TRBJ1-6; D unresolved. Trimming shortened V by 3 bases and J by 0 bases, and 12 bases separated the two germline ends. The CDR3 consists of 17 residues. Germline V CDR1 and CDR2: KGHSH, LQKENI. CDR3 amino acids: CASSPWEQSSYNSPLHF. DNA for the CDR3: TGTGCCAGCTCACCTTGGGAACAGAGCTCCTATAATTCACCCCTCCACTTT.

This rearrangement joins TRBV24-1 to TRBJ2-5; 8 bases line up with TRBD2. The CDR3 is 15 amino acids. With 5 bases clipped from V and 4 bases from J, the junction kept 8 bases outside the gene matches. Germline lookup yields CDR1 KGHDR and CDR2 SFDVKD. In nucleotides, the CDR3 is TGTGCCACCAGTGTACCCATCGGGGGGGGAGAGACCCAGTACTTC. Translating it yields CATSVPIGGGETQYF.

The chain uses TRBV7-2 and TRBJ1-3, with 7 nucleotides matching TRBD1. V shed 5 bases, J shed 0 bases, and the junction held 10 bases outside the gene matches. CDR3 length equals 17 residues. CDR1 is SGHTA, CDR2 FQGNSA, per germline. CDR3 in DNA: TGTGCCAGCAGCCCTTGGACAGGCCGGAGCTCTGGAAACACCATATATTTT. Protein product: CASSPWTGRSSGNTIYF. Filled out from reference TRBV7-2 and TRBJ1-3, the complete variable domain reads GAGVSQSPSNKVTEKGKDVELRCDPISGHTALYWYRQSLGQGLEFLIYFQGNSAPDKSGLPSDRFSAERTGGSVSTLTIQRTQQEDSAVYLCASSPWTGRSSGNTIYFGEGSWLTVV.

The chain combines TRBV5-1 with TRBJ2-3; no firm D call. The CDR3 runs to 16 residues. Trimming took off 2 bases at V and 2 bases at J, with 15 bases between the two ends. CDR1 and CDR2 from the germline V gene are SGHRS and YFSETQ. CDR3 DNA sequence: TGCGCCAGCAGCTTAACCATCCAGAGCTTCACAGATACGCAGTATTTT. Protein product: CASSLTIQSFTDTQYF.

The chain carries TRBV11-2 and TRBJ1-4, with 10 bases fitting TRBD1. CDR1 is SGHAT, CDR2 FQNNGV, per germline. This CDR3 has 14 residues. V dropped 5 bases and J dropped 7; count of bases not matched to a gene: 4. The CDR3 DNA reads as TGTGCCAGCAGCGCGGGACAGGGGCGTGAAAAACTGTTTTTT. Translated: CASSAGQGREKLFF. The complete variable domain, with remaining parts taken from reference TRBV11-2 and TRBJ1-4, reads EAGVAQSPRYKIIEKRQSVAFWCNPISGHATLYWYQQILGQGPKLLIQFQNNGVVDDSQLPKDRFSAERLKGVDSTLKIQPAKLEDSAVYLCASSAGQGREKLFFGSGTQLSVL.

The chain recombines TRBV5-1 with TRBJ2-3; D perhaps matches TRBD2 (6 bases). The germline gives CDR1 SGHRS, CDR2 YFSETQ. The CDR3 has 15 residues. V was shortened by 1 base and J by 0 bases, with 9 bases between the two germline ends. The CDR3 sequence is CASSLRGTSTDTQYF. CDR3 DNA sequence: TGCGCCAGCAGCTTGCGGGGGACCAGCACAGATACGCAGTATTTT.

The V gene is TRBV9, the J gene TRBJ1-3; TRBD1 matches at 9 bases. With V trimmed by 4 bases and J by 4 bases, 6 bases remained unmatched. The CDR3 runs to 15 residues. The germline V gene encodes CDR1 SGDLS and CDR2 YYNGEE. DNA for the CDR3: TGTGCCAGCAGCACAGGGGGCGCAGGCGGAAACACCATATATTTT. Translation gives CASSTGGAGGNTIYF.

The chain recombines TRBV5-1 with TRBJ1-1; D gene ambiguous. Deletions cut 5 bases from V and 2 bases from J, with 13 bases between. This CDR3 region has 14 residues. The germline CDR1 and CDR2 sequences are SGHRS and YFSETQ. CDR3 nucleotide sequence: TGCGCCAGCAGTTTCGACGGGATTAACACTGAAGCTTTCTTT. Amino acids: CASSFDGINTEAFF. Supplemented by reference TRBV5-1 and TRBJ1-1, the full variable domain reads KAGVTQTPRYLIKTRGQQVTLSCSPISGHRSVSWYQQTPGQGLQFLFEYFSETQRNKGNFPGRFSGRQFSNSRSEMNVSTLELGDSALYLCASSFDGINTEAFFGQGTRLTVV.

The rearrangement joins TRBV27 to TRBJ2-7; 8 bases are shared with TRBD1. Losses at the gene ends were 8 bases for V and 9 bases for J; bases not matched to a gene: 24. Germline V gene data show CDR1 as MNHEY and CDR2 as SMNVEV (reference sequence). The CDR3 is made up of 17 amino acids. CDR3 sequence: CASSAGTGGPVLIGQYF. The CDR3 region has the DNA TGTGCCAGCTCAGCCGGGACAGGAGGCCCAGTTCTAATCGGGCAGTACTTC.

The CDR3 bases are TGTGCCAGCACCCTCGACCTGGTGAACACTGAAGCTTTCTTT. Its translation: CASTLDLVNTEAFF. The gene calls are TRBV11-2 and TRBJ1-1; D call uncertain. Per the germline V gene, CDR1 is SGHAT and CDR2 is FQNNGV. This CDR3 spans 14 amino acids. Trimming took 7 bases from V and 0 from J, leaving 12 bases between them.

The chain has TRBV7-9 and TRBJ1-4; TRBD1 aligns across 7 bases. Per the germline V gene, CDR1 is SEHNR and CDR2 is FQNEAQ (reference sequence). The CDR3 runs 15 residues. V gave up 1 base and J gave up 8 bases; unmatched junction bases: 7. CDR3 sequence (DNA): TGTGCCAGCAGCTTAGAGTCCTCCAGGGGGGAAAAACTGTTTTTT. Protein: CASSLESSRGEKLFF.

The rearrangement links TRBV5-5 to TRBJ1-2; the D gene is possibly TRBD1 (5 bases). The CDR3 sequence is 13 residues long. Germline CDR1 SGHKS, CDR2 YYEKEE (reference sequence). The V end was cut by 4 bases, the J end by 8 bases, with 15 bases between. The CDR3 reads CASSLGTDRGYTF. The CDR3 bases are TGTGCCAGCAGCCTAGGGACGGATAGAGGCTACACCTTC.

About this clone: One end of the junction varies from germline; a read error may be responsible. The rearrangement uses TRBV2 and TRBJ1-6, with D uncertain. CDR3 length equals 19 residues. Germline V gene lookup returns CDR1 SNHLY and CDR2 FYNNEI. CDR3 DNA: TGTGCCAGCAGAGAAGATGCAGTGGGGATAAACTCCTATAATTCACCCCTCCACTTT. It is translated as CASREDAVGINSYNSPLHF.

The chain combines TRBV27 with TRBJ2-1; D may match TRBD1 or TRBD2 (5 bases each). Trimming removed 5 bases at V and 10 bases at J, with 21 bases between. Germline values: CDR1 MNHEY, CDR2 SMNVEV (reference sequence). CDR3 length: 15 residues. The CDR3 region is CASSRAPSGANEQFF. The CDR3 region has the DNA TGTGCCAGCAGTAGGGCCCCGTCCGGGGCGAACGAGCAGTTCTTC.

J is TRBJ1-2 and V is TRBV19; weak D call: TRBD1 (6 bases). The V and J ends lost 0 bases and 5 bases respectively, with 10 bases between them. Germline V gene data show CDR1 as LNHDA and CDR2 as SQIVND (reference sequence). The length of the CDR3 is 14 residues. This CDR3 reads CASSIDRGKYGYTF. In DNA, the CDR3 is TGTGCCAGTAGTATAGACAGGGGCAAATATGGCTACACCTTC.

This chain uses TRBV6-5 with TRBJ2-5, with 7 bases lining up with TRBD1. Germline lookup yields CDR1 MNHEY and CDR2 SVGAGI. CDR3 length equals 16 residues. The V and J ends lost 4 bases and 5 bases, in that order; junction bases with no gene match: 13. The CDR3 bases are TGTGCCAGCAGTTTGAACAGGGGAGAGCCCCGGGAGACCCAGTACTTC. Its translation is CASSLNRGEPRETQYF.

The rearrangement joins TRBV11-2 to TRBJ2-7, with 7 bases identical to TRBD2. V gave up 5 bases and J gave up 4 bases; unmatched junction bases: 8. The CDR3 consists of 14 residues. The germline V gene has CDR1 SGHAT and CDR2 FQNNGV. In DNA, the CDR3 is TGTGCCAGCAGCCTGGGCTCCGGGGGGTACGAGCAGTACTTC. It translates to CASSLGSGGYEQYF.

V is TRBV9 and J is TRBJ1-4; no reliable D call. CDR3 length: 19 residues. Trimming removed 4 bases from V and 0 bases from J, with 22 bases in between. Germline assignment: CDR1 SGDLS and CDR2 YYNGEE. CDR3 region: CASSSPRHIDTSTNEKLFF. The CDR3 coding sequence is TGTGCCAGCAGCTCTCCCCGGCACATCGACACTTCAACTAATGAAAAACTGTTTTTT.

The V and J genes are TRBV5-5 and TRBJ1-5; tentatively, D is TRBD1 (6 bases). Trimming left V 3 bases short and J 5 bases short, with 9 bases between. The CDR3 spans 13 residues. Germline CDR1 SGHKS, CDR2 YYEKEE (reference sequence). Here the CDR3 reads CASSSRGDQPQHF. DNA for the CDR3: TGTGCCAGCAGCTCAAGGGGGGATCAGCCCCAGCATTTT.

Remarks on this clone: The final CDR3 position lacks the conserved phenylalanine or tryptophan, pointing to a likely read error. The DNA is left out, because the CDR3 cannot be placed on it with certainty; the CDR3 is given as TCRdb lists it. The chain links TRBV27 to TRBJ1-2; the table assigns TRBD1, which was not confirmed against the DNA. Including both end residues, the CDR3 is 9 amino acids long. The germline CDR1 and CDR2 sequences are MNHEY and SMNVEV (reference sequence). The CDR3 spells CASPQRGQH.

The genes are TRBV19 and TRBJ2-7; 12 positions match TRBD2. J lost 7 bases, V lost 5 bases, and 9 bases had no gene match. The CDR3 is 15 amino acids. Germline V CDR1 and CDR2: LNHDA, SQIVND (reference sequence). The CDR3 sequence: CASSSRTSGELEQYV. The CDR3 DNA is TGTGCCAGTAGTTCAAGGACTAGCGGGGAGTTGGAGCAGTACGTC.

The chain has TRBV18 and TRBJ2-3; no clear D gene. The CDR3 covers 12 residues. V was shortened by 4 bases and J by 0 bases, with 2 bases between the two germline ends. CDR1 and CDR2 from the germline V gene are KGHSH and LQKENI. This chain's CDR3 is CASSHSTDTQYF. The CDR3 DNA follows: TGTGCCAGCTCACATAGCACAGATACGCAGTATTTT.

This clone appeared a single time. The chain is built from TRBV19 and TRBJ2-5, with D possibly being TRBD1 (6 bases). Germline lookup yields CDR1 LNHDA and CDR2 SQIVND (reference sequence). The CDR3 runs to 13 residues. The germline V and J ends were trimmed by 4 bases and 3 bases, with 9 bases remaining between them. The CDR3 bases are TGTGCCAGTAGTAACAGGGTTGAAGAGACCCAGTACTTC. Its translation: CASSNRVEETQYF.

The CDR3 DNA sequence: TGTGCCAGCAGCTTGGGCAGGGACACTGAAGCTTTCTTT. Amino acid sequence: CASSLGRDTEAFF. The rearrangement joins TRBV5-4 to TRBJ1-1, with D perhaps matching TRBD1 (5 bases). This CDR3 contains 13 residues. Deletions cut 0 bases from V and 3 bases from J, with 6 bases between. Germline-derived CDR1 and CDR2 are SGHNT and YYREEE (reference sequence).